The next 15 T cell receptor beta chains were all read from a single sample in a study of pediatric ulcerative colitis. Sequencing was performed with immunoSEQ multiplex PCR; in TCRdb, only in-frame clones are kept and a portion is missing. Among tens of thousands of clones listed, about 87% were seen once. What was sequenced was blood. These receptors all come from a boy aged 10-17 years who was a control in a study of pediatric ulcerative colitis.

The rearrangement links TRBV27 to TRBJ2-5; 7 bases fit TRBD1. CDR1 and CDR2 from the germline V gene are MNHEY and SMNVEV (reference sequence). V shed 3 bases and J 7 bases; nucleotides not matched to a gene: 8. This CDR3 has 14 amino acids. The DNA of the CDR3 is TGTGCCAGCAGTTTCGCAGGGGGTTCTCGGACCCAGTACTTC. Encoded protein: CASSFAGGSRTQYF.

The chain has TRBV18 and TRBJ2-2, with 10 bases matching TRBD1. The V segment lost 2 bases and the J segment 6 bases; nucleotides outside the gene matches: 6. Germline V gene lookup returns CDR1 KGHSH and CDR2 LQKENI. The CDR3 runs to 16 residues. The CDR3 protein is CASSPSGQGGSGELFF. The CDR3, as DNA: TGTGCCAGCTCACCATCCGGACAGGGGGGTTCCGGGGAGCTGTTTTTT.

The rearrangement links TRBV4-1 to TRBJ1-5; 7 positions agree with TRBD1. Germline-derived CDR1 and CDR2 are MGHRA and YSYEKL. This CDR3 region has 15 residues. The V gene end was trimmed by 3 bases and the J gene end by 6 bases; junction bases not matched to a gene: 8. The CDR3 here is CASSQEGQVGQPQHF. Here the CDR3 DNA reads TGCGCCAGCAGCCAGGAAGGACAGGTGGGTCAGCCCCAGCATTTT.

This chain joins TRBV29-1 and TRBJ1-2, with 10 positions matching TRBD1. The CDR3 contains 13 residues. Trimming took 6 bases from V and 8 from J; bases not matched to a gene: 9. The V gene's germline CDR1 is SQVTM and CDR2 ANQGSEA. Here the CDR3 DNA reads TGCAGCGTGCCCGGGACAGGGGATAACGGCTACACCTTC. As protein: CSVPGTGDNGYTF.

This clone showed up just a few times. The chain couples TRBV18 to TRBJ2-3, with TRBD1 matching 9 bases. Trimming at V came to 4 bases and at J to 3 bases, leaving 2 bases not matched to a gene. The CDR3 extends over 14 amino acids. Germline-derived CDR1 and CDR2 are KGHSH and LQKENI. As DNA, the CDR3 is TGTGCCAGCTCACGAGGGACAGGGACAGATACGCAGTATTTT. Protein sequence: CASSRGTGTDTQYF.

CDR3 sequence (DNA): TGTGCCATCCTCACTACTCCGGGACTAGCGGGAGGGCCCAACACCGGGGAGCTGTTTTTT. Amino acids: CAILTTPGLAGGPNTGELFF. This sequence joins TRBV10-3 and TRBJ2-2, with 16 nucleotides matching TRBD2. CDR3 size: 20 residues. The V gene's germline CDR1 is ENHRY and CDR2 SYGVKD. Trimming removed 8 bases from V and 2 bases from J; junction bases left unmatched: 14.

CDR3: CSASDPSSGNTIYF. The DNA of the CDR3 is TGCAGCGCCTCCGACCCGAGCTCTGGAAACACCATATATTTT. This sequence joins TRBV29-1 and TRBJ1-3; D is unresolved. The CDR3 has 14 residues. Trimming pared 7 bases from V and 0 bases from J, leaving 13 bases between. From germline, CDR1 is SQVTM and CDR2 ANQGSEA.

The sample holds a few counts of this clone. The V gene is TRBV11-2, the J gene TRBJ1-6; D ambiguous. This CDR3 has 13 residues. V dropped 3 bases and J dropped 7 bases, with 7 bases sitting between them. Germline loops: CDR1 SGHAT, CDR2 FQNNGV. The CDR3 nucleotides read TGTGCCAGCAGCTTTCTAGTAAATTCACCCCTCCACTTT. It codes for CASSFLVNSPLHF.

This chain uses TRBV6-1 with TRBJ2-7; a possible D gene is TRBD1 (6 bases). This CDR3 has 11 amino acids. Germline assignment: CDR1 MNHNS and CDR2 SASEGT. V dropped 6 bases and J dropped 4 bases, with 7 bases sitting between them. The CDR3, as DNA: TGTGCCAGCAGCGGACAGTACGAGCAGTACTTC. Protein: CASSGQYEQYF.

The V and J genes are TRBV4-2 and TRBJ2-2; possibly TRBD1 for D (6 bases). Germline V gene sequence: CDR1 LGHNA, CDR2 YNFKEQ. The V and J ends lost 1 base and 0 bases respectively, with 9 bases between them. CDR3 length: 16 amino acids. This CDR3 is CASSQGKGANTGELFF. As DNA, the CDR3 is TGTGCCAGCAGCCAAGGAAAGGGGGCGAACACCGGGGAGCTGTTTTTT.

The CDR3 region has the DNA TGTGCCATCAGCACAGGGTCATCAGAGACCCAGTACTTC. The encoded protein is CAISTGSSETQYF. The chain joins TRBV10-3 to TRBJ2-5, with D possibly being TRBD1 (6 bases). V was clipped by 6 bases and J by 4 bases, with 12 bases between them. The CDR3 runs 13 residues. Per germline, CDR1 ENHRY and CDR2 SYGVKD.

This rearrangement joins TRBV9 to TRBJ1-1; TRBD1 might be the D (5 bases). The V and J ends lost 3 bases and 0 bases respectively, with 12 bases between them. The CDR3 loop spans 15 amino acids. Germline V gene lookup returns CDR1 SGDLS and CDR2 YYNGEE. In DNA form, the CDR3 reads TGTGCCAGCAGCGGCCGTGGGGGAATGAACACTGAAGCTTTCTTT. Amino acids: CASSGRGGMNTEAFF.

This chain uses TRBV18 with TRBJ2-7; TRBD1 or TRBD2 may be the D gene (5 bases each). V was cut by 2 bases and J by 0 bases, with 17 bases left in between. In germline, CDR1 is KGHSH, CDR2 LQKENI. This CDR3 region has 17 residues. Written as DNA, the CDR3 is TGTGCCAGCTCACCAAGTCGTGTGGGGGTAAGCTCCTACGAGCAGTACTTC. Protein sequence: CASSPSRVGVSSYEQYF.

The chain joins TRBV6-1 to TRBJ1-1; D is perhaps TRBD1 (6 bases). CDR1 and CDR2 (germline): MNHNS, SASEGT. The CDR3 has 14 amino acids. Between the trimmed V and J ends, which lost 6 bases and 1 base, there was a span of 12 bases. CDR3 amino acids: CASSRAGENTEAFF. In nucleotides, the CDR3 is TGTGCCAGCAGCCGAGCAGGGGAGAACACTGAAGCTTTCTTT.

The chain is built from TRBV6-6 and TRBJ2-1; TRBD1 aligns across 9 bases. The V gene's germline CDR1 is MNHNY and CDR2 SVGAGI (reference sequence). The CDR3 has 14 amino acids. The ends lost 3 bases at V and 7 bases at J; junction bases unmatched: 4. The CDR3: CASSYGTGLNEQFF. The CDR3 DNA follows: TGTGCCAGCAGTTATGGGACAGGGCTGAATGAGCAGTTCTTC.